This T cell receptor (beta chain) derives from a study of post-analysis software for immune sequencing data. Across the whole study: The disease courses spanned relapsing-remitting, secondary progressive and progressive-relapsing forms of multiple sclerosis. Study observations and caveats: F measure showed strong co-clustering of same-batch samples. Comparison of patients with controls showed a handful of TRBV segments more frequent in patients, TRBV5-6, TRBV5-1 and TRBV20-1 among them. Among multiple sclerosis patients, normalized Chao1 diversity was significantly below that of controls.

This CDR3 comprises 13 residues. Germline V gives CDR1 MRHNA, CDR2 SNTAGT. With regard to this clonotype: The antigen is not known. At one boundary the junction diverges from the germline segment, which might be a read error.

Prepared TCR beta cDNA libraries contained unique molecular identifiers. When about 0.85 to 11 million T cells were used, they gave about 490,000 cDNA molecules. Each CDR3 protein is one row after TCRdb ran MiXCR on the PCR reads. The data contain fewer than 850,000 distinct CDR3 sequences, just under 30% of them singletons. The chain recombines TRBV6-4 with TRBJ1-2, with no clear D. The TCR comes from a girl aged 10-17 years with multiple sclerosis. The sequenced sample was blood. For the CDR3, the DNA is TGTGCCGGCAGCCCTGATGGGAACTATGGCTACACCTTC. It codes for CAGSPDGNYGYTF.